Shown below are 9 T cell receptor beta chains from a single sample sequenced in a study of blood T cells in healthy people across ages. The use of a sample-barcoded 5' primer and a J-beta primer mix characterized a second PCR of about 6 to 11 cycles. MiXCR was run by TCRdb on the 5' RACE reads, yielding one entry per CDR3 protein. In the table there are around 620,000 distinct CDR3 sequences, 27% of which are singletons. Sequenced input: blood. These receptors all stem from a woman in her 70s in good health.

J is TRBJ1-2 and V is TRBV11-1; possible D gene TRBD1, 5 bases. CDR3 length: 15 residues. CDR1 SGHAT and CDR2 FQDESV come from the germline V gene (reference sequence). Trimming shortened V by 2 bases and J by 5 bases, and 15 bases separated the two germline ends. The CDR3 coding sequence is TGTGCCAGCAGCTTATCCGACAGCCCTTTGTATGGCTACACCTTC. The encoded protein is CASSLSDSPLYGYTF.

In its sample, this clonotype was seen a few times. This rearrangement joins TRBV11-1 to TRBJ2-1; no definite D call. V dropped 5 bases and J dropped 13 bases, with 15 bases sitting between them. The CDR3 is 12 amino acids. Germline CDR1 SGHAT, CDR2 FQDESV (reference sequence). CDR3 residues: CASSTPTQDQFF. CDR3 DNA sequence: TGTGCCAGCAGCACACCGACGCAAGACCAGTTCTTC.

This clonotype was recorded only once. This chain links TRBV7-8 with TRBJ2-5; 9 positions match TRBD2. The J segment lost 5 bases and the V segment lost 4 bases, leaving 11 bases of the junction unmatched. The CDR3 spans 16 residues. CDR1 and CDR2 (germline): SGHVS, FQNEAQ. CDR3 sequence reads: CASSSVVAGGPETQYF. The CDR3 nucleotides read TGTGCCAGCAGCTCCGTTGTGGCGGGGGGGCCTGAGACCCAGTACTTC. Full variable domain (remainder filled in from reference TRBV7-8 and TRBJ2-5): GAGVSQSPRYKVAKRGQDVALRCDPISGHVSLFWYQQALGQGPEFLTYFQNEAQLDKSGLPSDRFFAERPEGSVSTLKIQRTQQEDSAVYLCASSSVVAGGPETQYFGPGTRLLVL.

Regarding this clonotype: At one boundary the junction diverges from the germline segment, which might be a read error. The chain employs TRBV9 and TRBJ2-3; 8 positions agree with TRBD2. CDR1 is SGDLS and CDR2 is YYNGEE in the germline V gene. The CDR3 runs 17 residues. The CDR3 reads CASSVESGGPLGDTRYF. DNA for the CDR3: TGTGCCAGCAGCGTAGAAAGCGGGGGACCCCTTGGGGATACGCGGTATTTT.

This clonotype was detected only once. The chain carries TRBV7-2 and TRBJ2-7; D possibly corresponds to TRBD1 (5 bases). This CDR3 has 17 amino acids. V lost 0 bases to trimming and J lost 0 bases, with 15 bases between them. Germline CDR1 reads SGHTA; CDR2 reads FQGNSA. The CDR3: CASSLAPLGRASYEQYF. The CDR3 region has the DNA TGTGCCAGCAGCTTAGCTCCCCTCGGCAGGGCCTCCTACGAGCAGTACTTC.

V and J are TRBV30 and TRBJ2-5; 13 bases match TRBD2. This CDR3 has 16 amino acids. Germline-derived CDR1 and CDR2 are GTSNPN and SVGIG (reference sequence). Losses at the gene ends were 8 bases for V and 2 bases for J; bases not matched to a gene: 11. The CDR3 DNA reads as TGTGCCACCACCGGGACTAGCGGGGAGAGTCAAGAGACCCAGTACTTC. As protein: CATTGTSGESQETQYF.

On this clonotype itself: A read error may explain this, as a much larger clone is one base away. This CDR3 reads CASSSGGLKVTQYF. As DNA, the CDR3 is TGTGCCAGCAGTTCAGGAGGACTTAAAGTGACCCAGTACTTC. The V gene is TRBV12-3 or TRBV12-4, the J gene TRBJ2-5; D may be TRBD2 (5 bases). V was trimmed by 4 bases and J by 7 bases, leaving 16 bases between them. The CDR3 totals 14 residues.

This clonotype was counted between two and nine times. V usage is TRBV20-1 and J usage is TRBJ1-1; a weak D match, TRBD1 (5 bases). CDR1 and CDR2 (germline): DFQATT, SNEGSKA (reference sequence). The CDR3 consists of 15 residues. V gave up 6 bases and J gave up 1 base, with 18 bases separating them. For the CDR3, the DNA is TGCAGTGCCGTTGTTTCCGGGACCTCGAACACTGAAGCTTTCTTT. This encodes CSAVVSGTSNTEAFF.

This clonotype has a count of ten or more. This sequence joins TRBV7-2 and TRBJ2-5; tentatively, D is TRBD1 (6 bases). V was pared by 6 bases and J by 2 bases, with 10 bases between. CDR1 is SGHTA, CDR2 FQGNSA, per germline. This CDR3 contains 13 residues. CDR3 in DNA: TGTGCCAGCAGGCCTACAGGGCAAGAGACCCAGTACTTC. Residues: CASRPTGQETQYF.